This note documents a single T cell receptor beta chain sequence. This CDR3 comprises 12 residues. V lost 1 base, J lost 6 bases, and 10 bases lay in between. The germline gives CDR1 SQVTM, CDR2 ANQGSEA. The sample belongs to a study of CD8+CD57+ T cells in acquired aplastic anemia. Genomic DNA, the template, was used for profiling of the TCR beta VDJ and CDR3. MiXCR, run by TCRdb on the reads, gives a single entry per CDR3 protein. The table includes roughly 190,000 distinct CDR3 sequences, just under 50% detected once. Patients chosen for sequencing had shown CD8+CD57+ cell expansion by flow cytometry. Patients uniformly had severe acquired aplastic anemia.

Input material: sorted CD4+, CD8+, or CD8+CD57+ T cells (not recorded which) from PBMCs. The chain recombines TRBV29-1 with TRBJ2-7; D is unresolved. This TCR derives from a human donor with aplastic anemia. CDR3 sequence: CSVEGTAAEQYF. The CDR3 nucleotides read TGCAGCGTTGAAGGCACGGCGGCCGAGCAGTACTTC.